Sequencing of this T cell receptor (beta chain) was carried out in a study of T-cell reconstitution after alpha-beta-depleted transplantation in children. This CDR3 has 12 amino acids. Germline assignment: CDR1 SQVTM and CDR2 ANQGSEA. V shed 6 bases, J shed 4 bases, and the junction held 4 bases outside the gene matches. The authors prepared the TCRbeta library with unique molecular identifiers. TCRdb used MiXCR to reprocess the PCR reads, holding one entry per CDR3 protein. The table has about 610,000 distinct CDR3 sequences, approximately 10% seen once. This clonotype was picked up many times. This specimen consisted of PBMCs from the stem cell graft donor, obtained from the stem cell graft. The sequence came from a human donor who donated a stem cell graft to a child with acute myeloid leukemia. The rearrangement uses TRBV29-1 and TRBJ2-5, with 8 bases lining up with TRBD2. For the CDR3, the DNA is TGCAGCGTAGCGGGAGCGCCAGAGACCCAGTACTTC. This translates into CSVAGAPETQYF. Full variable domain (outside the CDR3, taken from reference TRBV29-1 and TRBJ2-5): SAVISQKPSRDICQRGTSLTIQCQVDSQVTMMFWYRQQPGQSLTLIATANQGSEATYESGFVIDKFPISRPNLTFSTLTVSNMSPEDSSIYLCSVAGAPETQYFGPGTRLLVL.